This T cell receptor (beta chain) derives from a study of cytomegalovirus exposure and HLA in healthy donors. Details on this clone: Its antigen is not identified.

Vbeta (60) and Jbeta (13) primers were used in the PCR. Method: immunoSEQ multiplex PCR; TCRdb's copy keeps in-frame clones and lacks some. This table has 150,000 to 200,000 clones, around four fifths appearing once. Study observations and caveats: Later analysis placed DRB1 highest and HLA-C lowest in TCR association rates, which differed by HLA locus.

This CDR3 comprises 20 residues. Trimming cost V 2 bases and J 0 bases; bases outside gene matches: 14. Germline CDR1 and CDR2: MGHRA and YSYEKL. Sequenced: PBMCs. The TCR comes from a woman aged 50 to 60 in good health and CMV-seropositive. V gene TRBV4-1 combines with J gene TRBJ2-2; 8 nucleotides line up with TRBD1. Written as DNA, the CDR3 is TGCGCCAGCAGCCAAACCAGGGGGCGCTATTATTCTGCGAACACCGGGGAGCTGTTTTTT. This translates into CASSQTRGRYYSANTGELFF.